This T cell receptor beta chain was documented in a study of beta chain features in type 1 diabetes. Findings of the study overall: Patients' naive, central memory and Treg TCRB repertoires seemed closer to one another than those of healthy donors.

There are a few counts of this clone. The antigen is undetermined. Isolated RNA was reverse transcribed in full, so expressed TCRB transcripts were sequenced. Measured with immunoSEQ multiplex PCR; TCRdb has only the in-frame clones, and not every one. In the table there are roughly 250,000 clones, around 10% of which are singletons. Every single donor gave one heparinised blood draw, and these averaged about 120 mL. Each of the sorted populations had a purity greater than 98%. The CDR3 extends over 16 amino acids. After removal of 4 bases from V and 1 base from J, the junction contained 6 bases not matched to a gene. In germline, CDR1 is SGHRS, CDR2 YFSETQ.

The chain couples TRBV5-1 to TRBJ2-5; 11 bases agree with TRBD2. The specimen sequenced was naive CD4+ T cells from blood. The clonotype originates from a woman between 18 and 29 years old in good health. CDR3 protein: CASSPGTSGFQETQYF. In DNA, the CDR3 is TGCGCCAGCAGCCCTGGGACTAGCGGCTTCCAAGAGACCCAGTACTTC.